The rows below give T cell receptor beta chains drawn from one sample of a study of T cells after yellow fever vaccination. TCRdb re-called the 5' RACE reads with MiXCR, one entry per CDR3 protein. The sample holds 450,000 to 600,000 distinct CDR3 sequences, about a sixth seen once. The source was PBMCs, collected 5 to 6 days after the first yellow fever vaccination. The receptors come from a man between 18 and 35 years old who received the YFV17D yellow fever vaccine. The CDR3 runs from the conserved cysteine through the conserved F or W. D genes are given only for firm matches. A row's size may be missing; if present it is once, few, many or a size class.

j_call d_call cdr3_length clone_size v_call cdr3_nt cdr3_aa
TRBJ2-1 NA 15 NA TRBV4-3 TGCGCCAGCAGCCCCGAGGGGGGCTCCTACAATGAGCAGTTCTTC CASSPEGGSYNEQFF
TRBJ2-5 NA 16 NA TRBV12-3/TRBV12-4 TGTGCCAGCAGTTTTTTTGTAGTCGGGAGTTTAGAGACCCAGTACTTC CASSFFVVGSLETQYF
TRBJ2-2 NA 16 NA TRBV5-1 TGCGCCAGCACCTGGGCCCCATCAGATAACACCGGGGAGCTGTTTTTT CASTWAPSDNTGELFF
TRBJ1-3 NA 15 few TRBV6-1 TGTGCCAGCAGTGGAATCCAGGGGTCTGGAAACACCATATATTTT CASSGIQGSGNTIYF
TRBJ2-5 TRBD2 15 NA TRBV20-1 TGCAGTGCCCCGGCTGGCGGGGGTGACCAAGAGACCCAGTACTTC CSAPAGGGDQETQYF
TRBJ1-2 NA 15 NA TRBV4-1 TGCGCCAGCAGCCTACACCCGGGACTCTACTATGGCTACACCTTC CASSLHPGLYYGYTF
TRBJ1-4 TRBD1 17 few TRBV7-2 TGTGCCAGCAGCTCCCTCGGACAGGGAGTAAGAGGTGAAAAACTGTTTTTT CASSSLGQGVRGEKLFF
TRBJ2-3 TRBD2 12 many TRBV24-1 TGTGCCACCGGGGGGGGCACAGATACGCAGTATTTT CATGGGTDTQYF
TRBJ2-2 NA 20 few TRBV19 TGTGCCAGTAGTACGGACAGGGTTTGGAGCGGGGGTCTGAACACCGGGGAGCTGTTTTTT CASSTDRVWSGGLNTGELFF
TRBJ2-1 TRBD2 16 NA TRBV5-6 TGTGCCAGCAGCTTCGTAGCGGGGAGCTCCTACAATGAGCAGTTCTTC CASSFVAGSSYNEQFF
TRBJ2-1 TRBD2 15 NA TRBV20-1 TGCAGTGCTAGGGTCTGGACTAGCGGGGGGGCAGAGCAGTTCTTC CSARVWTSGGAEQFF
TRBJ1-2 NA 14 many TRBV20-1 TGCAGTGCTAGAGCTGAGCGGGGAATCTATGGCTACACCTTC CSARAERGIYGYTF
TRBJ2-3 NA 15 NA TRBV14 TGTGCCAGCAGCCAAGAACAGGGAGGGACAGATACGCAGTATTTT CASSQEQGGTDTQYF
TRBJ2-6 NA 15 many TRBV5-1 TGCGCCAGCAGCCTCGGCAACTCTGGGGCCAACGTCCTGACTTTC CASSLGNSGANVLTF
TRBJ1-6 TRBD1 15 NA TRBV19 TGTGCCAGTAGTATGGGGACAGAATATAATTCACCCCTCCACTTT CASSMGTEYNSPLHF
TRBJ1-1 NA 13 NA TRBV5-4 TGTGCCAGCAGCTTGGCCTCAGGGGCAGAAGCTTTCTTT CASSLASGAEAFF
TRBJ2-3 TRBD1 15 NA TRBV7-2 TGTGCCAGCAGCTTATCGAGGGGGCCGCTGGATACGCAGTATTTT CASSLSRGPLDTQYF
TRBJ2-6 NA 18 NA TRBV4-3 TGCGCCAGCAGCTCAGAGGCGGGCGGCCCCTCTGGGGCCAACGTCCTGACTTTC CASSSEAGGPSGANVLTF
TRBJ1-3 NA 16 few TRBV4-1 TGCGCCAGCAGCCCCGGGCGGTCGGGGGCAGGAAACACCATATATTTT CASSPGRSGAGNTIYF